This TCR beta chain was identified in a study of cytomegalovirus exposure and HLA in healthy donors. Study-wide context: The same platform was used for the approximately 120 validation repertoires as for the approximately 720 first-cohort repertoires, as reported in a later analysis. Study-wide results and caveats: The study designated 150 to 200 TCR beta chains cytomegalovirus-associated.

Comments on this clone: The antigen remains undetermined.

The donors were in the 120-subject validation cohort, distinct from the approximately 700-subject first cohort. Assay: immunoSEQ multiplex PCR; the TCRdb copy retains only in-frame clones and omits some. This table holds fewer than 250,000 clones, about 83% found once. Germline V gene data show CDR1 as SGHVS and CDR2 as FNYEAQ. V lost 5 bases to trimming and J lost 2 bases; unmatched junction nucleotides: 8. This CDR3 comprises 18 residues. The receptor's source is a man aged 18 to 29 in good health and CMV-seronegative. Sequenced input: PBMCs. The chain recombines TRBV7-6 with TRBJ2-1; 14 nucleotides match TRBD2. This CDR3 reads CASSPSLTSGRAYNEQFF. CDR3 DNA sequence: TGTGCCAGCAGCCCATCGCTGACTAGCGGGAGGGCCTACAATGAGCAGTTCTTC.